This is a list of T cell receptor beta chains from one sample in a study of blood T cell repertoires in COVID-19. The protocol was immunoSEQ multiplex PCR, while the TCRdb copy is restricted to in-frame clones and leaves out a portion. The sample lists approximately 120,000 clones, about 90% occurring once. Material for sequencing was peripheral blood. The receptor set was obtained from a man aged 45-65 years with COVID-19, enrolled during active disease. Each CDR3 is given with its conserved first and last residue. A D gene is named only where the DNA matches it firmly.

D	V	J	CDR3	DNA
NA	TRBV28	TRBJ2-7	CASSLSGATYEQYF	TGTGCCAGCAGTTTATCAGGGGCTACCTACGAGCAGTACTTC
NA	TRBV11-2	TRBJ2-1	CASRQAGKVFNEQFF	TGTGCCAGCAGACAAGCAGGAAAGGTCTTCAATGAGCAGTTCTTC
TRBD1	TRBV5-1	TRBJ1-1	CASSSTGTGYTEAFF	TGCGCCAGCAGCTCAACCGGGACAGGGTACACTGAAGCTTTCTTT
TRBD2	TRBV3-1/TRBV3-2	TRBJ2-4	CASSQDGTSGSWDIQYF	TGTGCCAGCAGCCAAGATGGGACTAGCGGGAGTTGGGACATTCAGTACTTC
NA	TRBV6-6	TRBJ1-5	CASSPIGFRGRRNNQPQHF	TGTGCCAGCAGTCCTATTGGGTTCCGCGGCCGGCGGAATAATCAGCCCCAGCATTTT
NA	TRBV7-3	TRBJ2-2	CASSLSVVTGELFF	TGTGCCAGCAGCTTAAGCGTCGTTACCGGGGAGCTGTTTTTT
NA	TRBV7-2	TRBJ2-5	CASSPNPSSTQYF	TGTGCCAGCAGCCCAAACCCTAGTTCGACCCAGTACTTC
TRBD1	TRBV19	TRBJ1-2	CASSPRGQGYGYTF	TGTGCCAGTAGTCCACGGGGACAGGGCTATGGCTACACCTTC
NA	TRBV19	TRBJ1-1	CASSIQHRHENTEAFF	TGTGCCAGTAGTATTCAACACAGACACGAGAACACTGAAGCTTTCTTT
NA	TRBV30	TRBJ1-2	CAWRGSGYGYTF	TGTGCCTGGAGGGGTTCAGGCTATGGCTACACCTTC
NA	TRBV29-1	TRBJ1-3	CSVVLSDSRSGNTIYF	TGCAGCGTTGTCCTAAGCGACAGCCGCTCTGGAAACACCATATATTTT
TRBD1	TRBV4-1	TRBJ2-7	CASSQIGTGEQYF	TGCGCCAGCAGCCAGATAGGGACAGGAGAGCAGTACTTC
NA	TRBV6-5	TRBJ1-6	CASTTGRSLHF	TGTGCCAGCACCACAGGCCGATCCCTCCACTTT
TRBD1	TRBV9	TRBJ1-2	CASSVGTGGDYGYTF	TGTGCCAGCAGCGTAGGGACAGGGGGCGACTATGGCTACACCTTC
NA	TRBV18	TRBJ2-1	CASSPNRASSYNEQFF	TGTGCCAGCTCACCTAACAGGGCGAGCTCCTACAATGAGCAGTTCTTC
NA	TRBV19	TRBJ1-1	CASSIQENTEAFF	TGTGCCAGTAGTATCCAGGAAAACACTGAAGCTTTCTTT
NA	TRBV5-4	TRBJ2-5	CASSAKTSFETQYF	TGTGCCAGCAGCGCGAAGACTAGTTTCGAGACCCAGTACTTC
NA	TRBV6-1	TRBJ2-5	CASSEFGVGLSQYF	TGTGCCAGCAGTGAATTCGGGGTGGGGTTGTCCCAGTACTTC